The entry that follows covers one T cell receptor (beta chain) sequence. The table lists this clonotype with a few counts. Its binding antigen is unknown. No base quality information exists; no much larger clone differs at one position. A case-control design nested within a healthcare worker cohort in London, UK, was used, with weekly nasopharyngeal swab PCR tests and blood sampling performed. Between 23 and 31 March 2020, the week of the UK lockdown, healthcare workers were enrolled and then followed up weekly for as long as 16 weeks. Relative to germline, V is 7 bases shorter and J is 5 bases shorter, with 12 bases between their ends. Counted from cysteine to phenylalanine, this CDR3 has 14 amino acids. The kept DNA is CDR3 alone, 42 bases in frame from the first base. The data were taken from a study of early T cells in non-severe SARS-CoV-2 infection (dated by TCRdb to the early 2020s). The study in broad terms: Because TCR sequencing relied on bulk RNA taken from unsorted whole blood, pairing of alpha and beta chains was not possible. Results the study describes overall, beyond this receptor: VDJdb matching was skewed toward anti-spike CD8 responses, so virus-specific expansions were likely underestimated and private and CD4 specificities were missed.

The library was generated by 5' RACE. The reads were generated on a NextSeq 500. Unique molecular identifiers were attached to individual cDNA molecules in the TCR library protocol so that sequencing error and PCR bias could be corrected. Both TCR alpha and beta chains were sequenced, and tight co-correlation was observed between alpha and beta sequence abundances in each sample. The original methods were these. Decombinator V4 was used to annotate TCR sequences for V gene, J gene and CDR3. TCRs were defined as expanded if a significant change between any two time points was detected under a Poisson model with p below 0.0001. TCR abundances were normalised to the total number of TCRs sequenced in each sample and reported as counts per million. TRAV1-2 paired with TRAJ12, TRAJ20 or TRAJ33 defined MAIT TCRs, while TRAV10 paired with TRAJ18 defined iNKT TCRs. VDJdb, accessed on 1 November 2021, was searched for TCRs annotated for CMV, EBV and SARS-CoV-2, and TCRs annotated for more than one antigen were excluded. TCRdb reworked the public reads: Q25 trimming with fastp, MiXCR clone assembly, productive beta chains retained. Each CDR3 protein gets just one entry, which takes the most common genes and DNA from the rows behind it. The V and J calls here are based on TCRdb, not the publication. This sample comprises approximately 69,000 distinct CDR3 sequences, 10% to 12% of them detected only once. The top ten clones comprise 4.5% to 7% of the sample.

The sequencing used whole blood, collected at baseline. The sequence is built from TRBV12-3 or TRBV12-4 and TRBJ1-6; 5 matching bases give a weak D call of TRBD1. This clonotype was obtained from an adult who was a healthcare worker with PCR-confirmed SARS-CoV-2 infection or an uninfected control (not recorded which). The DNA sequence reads TGTGCCAGCAACCATCAGGGAAATAATTCACCCCTCCACTTT. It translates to CASNHQGNNSPLHF.